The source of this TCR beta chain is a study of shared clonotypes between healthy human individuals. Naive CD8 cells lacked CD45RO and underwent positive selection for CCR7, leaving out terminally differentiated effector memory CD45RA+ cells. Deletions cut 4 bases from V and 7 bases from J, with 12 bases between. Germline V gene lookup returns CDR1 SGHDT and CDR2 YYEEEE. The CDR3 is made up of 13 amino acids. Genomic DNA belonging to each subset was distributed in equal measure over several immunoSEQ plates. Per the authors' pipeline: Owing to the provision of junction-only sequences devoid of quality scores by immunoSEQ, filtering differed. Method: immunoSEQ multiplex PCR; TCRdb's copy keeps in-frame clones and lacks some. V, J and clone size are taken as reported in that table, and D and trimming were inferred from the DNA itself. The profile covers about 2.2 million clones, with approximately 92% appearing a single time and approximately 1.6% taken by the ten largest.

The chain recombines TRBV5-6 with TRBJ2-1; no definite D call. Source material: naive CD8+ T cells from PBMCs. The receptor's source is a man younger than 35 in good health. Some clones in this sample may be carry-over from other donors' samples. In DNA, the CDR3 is TGTGCCAGCAGCCCCGGCTCCGGGAATGAGCAGTTCTTC. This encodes CASSPGSGNEQFF.